This TCR beta chain was captured by sequencing in a study of blood T cell repertoires in COVID-19 (dated by TCRdb to 2018 to 2021). About the full investigation: Samples covering the acute and convalescent phases of COVID-19 were provided by collaborators in the United States, Italy and Spain. The material from the prospective study consisted of cDNA or gDNA derived from T cells, B-cell-depleted T cells, or PBMCs. The repertoires were released in a freely available public database intended as a resource for research on the immune response to SARS-CoV-2. Nearly every sample came with metadata listing a de-identified subject ID, COVID-19 status, age in years and sex. Samples came from the ongoing ImmuneRACE study (first 160 participants) plus 1,254 subjects from 6 global collaborators. Where available, HLA class I and class II types were obtained from metadata supplied by the sample provider rather than from assay-based typing. Subjects who had been exposed to COVID-19, were actively infected with it, or had recovered from it provided the deeply sampled blood TCRbeta repertoires that made up the dataset. Broad study findings and their caveats: The quantity of clinical and demographic metadata differed by source and by participant and was supplied without curation.

TCRbeta CDR3 regions were amplified from genomic DNA by means of the immunoSEQ Assay, a bias-controlled multiplex PCR. In the authors' own workflow: Nucleated cell counts per sample were estimated from amplification of reference gene primers within the assay. To quantify the absolute abundance of each unique TCRbeta CDR3 rearrangement, sequence reads were collapsed and filtered. Productive Simpson clonality was computed per sample as the square root of Simpson's diversity index over productive rearrangements. As stored in TCRdb, this immuneACCESS dataset retains in-frame rearrangements with V and J assigned. A fraction of the clones does not appear; measured against another copy, unresolved V genes explain less than half of the discrepancy, and the remainder lacks a known reason. The DNA was the basis for D and trimming; V, J and clone size are from that table. This sample holds tens of thousands of clones; 75% to 90% were observed only once. The ten largest clones represent 27% of the sample.

Each collaborating institution followed its own protocols to collect whole blood in K2EDTA tubes. Collaborator samples were shipped for TCRbeta analysis as frozen whole blood, isolated PBMCs, or DNA extracted from either sample type. Its CDR3 holds 13 amino acids, cysteine through phenylalanine. Just the 39-base CDR3 DNA is kept, in frame starting at base 1. CDR1 and CDR2 (GTSNPN, SVGIG) derive from the germline V gene (reference sequence). The trim is 1 base for V and 3 bases for J, with a gap of 7 bases between the germline ends. Remarks on this clone: Its cognate antigen has yet to be identified. One base away there is no much larger clone; base qualities are not given.

This clonotype was sampled from a man aged 50-59 years with active or convalescent COVID-19. Recombination connected TRBV30 to TRBJ1-5, with no confident D gene call. Sequencing input: peripheral blood. Read as DNA, the sequence is TGTGCCTGGAGTGAACAGCTCAATCAGCCCCAGCATTTT. This encodes CAWSEQLNQPQHF.